This TCR beta chain stems from a study of blood T cell repertoires in COVID-19. Study overall: Sites in the United States, Italy and Spain provided acute and convalescent COVID-19 samples. Nucleic acid was either cDNA or gDNA, and it came from T cells, B-cell-depleted T cells, or PBMCs.

Germline V gene sequence: CDR1 LNHDA, CDR2 SQIVND (reference sequence). V trimming: 4 bases; J trimming: 2 bases; junction bases outside the gene matches: 5. This CDR3 comprises 14 residues. In the authors' methods: Researchers report that nucleated cell counts were estimated from reference gene primer amplification. Assay used: immunoSEQ multiplex PCR; TCRdb lists only in-frame clones, some missing. That table furnishes V, J and clone size, whereas the DNA furnished D and trimming. The sample gives roughly 200,000 clones, 80% to 90% of which show up once; roughly 13% is in the top ten. The chain links TRBV19 to TRBJ2-7; 7 bases line up with TRBD2. This TCR was recovered from a human donor in a cohort sampled during active COVID-19. Input material: peripheral blood. CDR3 sequence reads: CASSRTAGTYEQYF. The CDR3 DNA sequence: TGTGCCAGTAGTAGAACAGCGGGGACCTACGAGCAGTACTTC.